The 8 T cell receptor beta chains presented below share a single source sample, sequenced in a study of technical replicates of blood from several donors (dated by TCRdb to the late 2010s). Library preparation employed the immunoSEQ multiplex PCR assay. Sourced from immuneACCESS, this table was stored by TCRdb with only in-frame sequences that have V and J called. A share of the clones is absent; for the studies checked, an unresolved V gene accounts for under half, and the remainder has no known explanation. The table for this sample lists tens of thousands of clones; about 96% of them were counted only once. Less than 0.35% of the sample is taken by the ten largest. The sample consisted of T cells isolated from PBMCs. Receptors originate from a human donor in good health.

The CDR3 reads CASVAGYTGELFF. Here the CDR3 DNA reads TGTGCCTCAGTAGCGGGGTACACCGGGGAGCTGTTTTTT. The chain employs TRBV5-4 and TRBJ2-2; 8 positions agree with TRBD2. Losses at the gene ends were 10 bases for V and 3 bases for J; bases not matched to a gene: 5. Germline loops: CDR1 SGHNT, CDR2 YYREEE (reference sequence). The CDR3 sequence is 13 residues long.

The V and J genes are TRBV29-1 and TRBJ2-3, with TRBD2 matching 14 bases. There are 13 residues in the CDR3. V trimming: 7 bases; J trimming: 5 bases; junction bases outside the gene matches: 2. Looked up from germline, CDR1 is SQVTM and CDR2 is ANQGSEA. The CDR3: CSDGLAGGDTQYF. CDR3 coding DNA: TGCAGCGACGGACTAGCGGGGGGAGATACGCAGTATTTT.

This chain links TRBV15 with TRBJ2-1, with a weak D call TRBD2 (6 bases). V was shortened by 8 bases and J by 0 bases, with 14 bases between the two germline ends. The CDR3 has 15 residues. From germline, CDR1 is LNHNV and CDR2 YYDKDF (reference sequence). In nucleotides, the CDR3 is TGTGCCACCCATCCGGTCGGGAGCTCCTACAATGAGCAGTTCTTC. Its translation: CATHPVGSSYNEQFF.

The chain recombines TRBV7-2 with TRBJ1-1; D gene ambiguous. This CDR3 has 13 amino acids. V lost 7 bases to trimming and J lost 5 bases, with 14 bases between them. Germline V lookup: CDR1 SGHTA, CDR2 FQGNSA. CDR3: CASTLGRVTEAFF. In DNA form, the CDR3 reads TGTGCCAGCACCTTGGGGAGGGTGACTGAAGCTTTCTTT.

The chain uses TRBV10-1 and TRBJ2-7; the D gene is possibly TRBD2 (6 bases). Germline values: CDR1 WNHNN, CDR2 SYGVQD (reference sequence). The V gene lost 4 bases and the J gene lost 3 bases, with 16 bases spanning the gap. This CDR3 is built from 15 residues. CDR3 protein: CASSVKVREYYEQYF. CDR3 nucleotide sequence: TGCGCCAGCAGTGTTAAAGTACGGGAGTACTACGAGCAGTACTTC.

A word on this clone: Within the sample, other DNA sequences also encode this same CDR3. The CDR3 spells CASREQGAYGYTF. CDR3 sequence (DNA): TGTGCCAGCCGCGAACAGGGGGCGTATGGCTACACCTTC. The chain combines TRBV6-5 with TRBJ1-2; TRBD1 matches at 9 bases. Germline CDR1 is MNHEY and CDR2 is SVGAGI. V dropped 8 bases and J dropped 5; count of bases not matched to a gene: 6. The CDR3 is 13 amino acids.

This clone was picked up one time. This chain uses TRBV11-3 with TRBJ2-3, with a tentative D call TRBD2 (7 bases). The CDR3 totals 16 residues. Germline assignment: CDR1 SGHNT and CDR2 YENEEA. Trimming pared 5 bases from V and 0 bases from J, leaving 15 bases between. The CDR3 nucleotides read TGTGCCAGCAGCCCGGGGGGCTCAGCTAGCACAGATACGCAGTATTTT. Translating gives CASSPGGSASTDTQYF.

The chain carries TRBV6-6 and TRBJ2-5, with 14 positions matching TRBD2. Germline-derived CDR1 and CDR2 are MNHNY and SVGAGI (reference sequence). V lost 5 bases to trimming and J lost 5 bases; unmatched junction nucleotides: 4. The CDR3 is 15 amino acids. The CDR3 sequence is CASSEGTSGSETQYF. The CDR3 coding sequence is TGTGCCAGCAGTGAGGGGACTAGCGGGAGTGAGACCCAGTACTTC.